This T cell receptor (beta chain) came from a study of T cell clonotyping in hematopoietic cell transplantation. Findings and limits, study-wide: Pathologically expanded recipient clonotypes increased progressively from day 30 to day 180 as diversity fell.

In regard to this clone: Its antigen remains unknown.

Method: immunoSEQ multiplex PCR; TCRdb's copy keeps in-frame clones and lacks some. The table lists about 9,300 clones, about nine tenths of them singletons. Germline V lookup: CDR1 LNHDA, CDR2 SQIVND (reference sequence). The CDR3 is 18 amino acids. J was trimmed by 1 base and V by 3 bases; bases with no gene match: 10. This TCR was recovered from a human patient who had an allogeneic stem cell transplant, so the T cells may come from the graft donor. The donor label of this sample is uncertain. Some clones in this sample may be carry-over from other donors' samples. J is TRBJ2-3 and V is TRBV19; 10 bases line up with TRBD2. The sequenced sample was PBMCs, obtained 180 days after allogeneic stem cell transplant. The CDR3 protein is CASSINFLAGVGTDTQYF. CDR3 nucleotide sequence: TGTGCCAGTAGTATCAATTTTCTAGCGGGGGTAGGCACAGATACGCAGTATTTT. The full variable domain, completed using reference TRBV19 and TRBJ2-3, is DGGITQSPKYLFRKEGQNVTLSCEQNLNHDAMYWYRQDPGQGLRLIYYSQIVNDFQKGDIAEGYSVSREKKESFPLTVTSAQKNPTAFYLCASSINFLAGVGTDTQYFGPGTRLTVL.